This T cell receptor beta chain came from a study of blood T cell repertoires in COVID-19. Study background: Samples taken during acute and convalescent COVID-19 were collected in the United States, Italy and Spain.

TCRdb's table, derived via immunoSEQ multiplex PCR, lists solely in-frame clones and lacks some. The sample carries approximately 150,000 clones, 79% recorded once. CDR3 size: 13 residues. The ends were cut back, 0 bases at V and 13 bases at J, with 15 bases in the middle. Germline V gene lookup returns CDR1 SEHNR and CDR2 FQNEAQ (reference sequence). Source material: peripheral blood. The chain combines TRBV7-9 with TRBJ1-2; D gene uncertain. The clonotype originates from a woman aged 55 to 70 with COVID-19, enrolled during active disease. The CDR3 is CASSLALRQISTF. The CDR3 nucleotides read TGTGCCAGCAGCTTAGCGCTTCGTCAGATCTCCACCTTC.